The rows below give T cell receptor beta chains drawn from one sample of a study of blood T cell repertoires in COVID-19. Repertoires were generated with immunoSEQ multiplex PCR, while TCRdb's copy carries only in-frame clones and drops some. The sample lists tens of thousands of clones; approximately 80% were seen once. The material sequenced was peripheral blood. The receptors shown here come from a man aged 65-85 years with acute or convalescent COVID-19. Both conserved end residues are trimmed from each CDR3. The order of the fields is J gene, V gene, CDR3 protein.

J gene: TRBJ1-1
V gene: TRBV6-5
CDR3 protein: ASSYEDGVNTEAF

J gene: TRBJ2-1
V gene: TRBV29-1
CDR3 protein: SVRTSGAYNEQF

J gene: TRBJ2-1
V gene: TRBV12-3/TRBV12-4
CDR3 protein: ASSLKGAGEQF

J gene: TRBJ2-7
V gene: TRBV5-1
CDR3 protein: ASSWDRATYEQY

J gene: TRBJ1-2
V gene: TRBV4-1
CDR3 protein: ASSQGAQGSAGYT

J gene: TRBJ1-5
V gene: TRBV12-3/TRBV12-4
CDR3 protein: ASRQYSNQPQH

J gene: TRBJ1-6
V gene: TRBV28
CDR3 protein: AVQTGQGAGSPLH

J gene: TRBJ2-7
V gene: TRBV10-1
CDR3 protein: ASSDPNRGYEQY

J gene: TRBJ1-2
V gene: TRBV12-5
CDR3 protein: ASGQDRGASGYT

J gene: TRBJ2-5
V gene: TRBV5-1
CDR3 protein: ASKLRTSQETQY

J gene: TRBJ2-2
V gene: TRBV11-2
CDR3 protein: ASSSISGTGELF

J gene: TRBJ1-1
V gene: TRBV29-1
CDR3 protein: SVDTQMNTEAF

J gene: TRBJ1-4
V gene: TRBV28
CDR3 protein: ASSPGTGREKLF

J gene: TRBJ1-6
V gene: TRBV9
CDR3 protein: ASSVDLMGGSPLH

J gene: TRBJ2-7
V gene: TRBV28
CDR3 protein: ASSTLAGGYEQY

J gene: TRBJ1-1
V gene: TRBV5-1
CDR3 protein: ASSFSGNPGEGAF

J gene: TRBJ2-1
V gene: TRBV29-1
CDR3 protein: SAAGYQANEQF

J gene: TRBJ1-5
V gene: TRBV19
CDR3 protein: ASSIAPGRGGRPQH

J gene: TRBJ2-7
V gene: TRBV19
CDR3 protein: ASSIGGTGTYEQY

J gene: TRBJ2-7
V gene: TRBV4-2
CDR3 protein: ASSQPGLSSYEQY

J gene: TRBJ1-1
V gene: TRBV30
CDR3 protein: AWTQGLNRGTEAF

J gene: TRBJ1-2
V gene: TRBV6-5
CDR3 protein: ASSQLDQGNGYT

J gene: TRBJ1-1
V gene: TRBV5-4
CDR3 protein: ASSLRGGHTEAF

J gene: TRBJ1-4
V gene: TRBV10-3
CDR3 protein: AIRPGQGIEKLF

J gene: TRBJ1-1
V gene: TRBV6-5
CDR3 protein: ASSRQGGAFLEAF

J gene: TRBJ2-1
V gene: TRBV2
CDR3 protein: ASRRAQNYNEQF

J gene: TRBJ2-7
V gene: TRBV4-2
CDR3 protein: ASSLLATSSYEQY

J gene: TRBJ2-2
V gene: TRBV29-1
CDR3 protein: SVQGQGNTGELF

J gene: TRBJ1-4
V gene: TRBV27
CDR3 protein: ASSPGDSNEKLF

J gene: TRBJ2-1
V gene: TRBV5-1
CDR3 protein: ASSTGQGGHNEQF

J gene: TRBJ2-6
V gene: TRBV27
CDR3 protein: ASQRSGANVLT

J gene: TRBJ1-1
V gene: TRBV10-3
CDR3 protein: AISESNRGQGNTEAF

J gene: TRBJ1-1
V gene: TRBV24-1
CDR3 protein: ATSESLNTEAF

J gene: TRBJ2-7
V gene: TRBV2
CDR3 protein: ASSPPLRTRGSYEQY

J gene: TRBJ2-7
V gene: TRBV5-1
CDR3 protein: ASSLVFGRGSYEQY

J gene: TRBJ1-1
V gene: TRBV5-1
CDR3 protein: ASTYIGGNTEAF

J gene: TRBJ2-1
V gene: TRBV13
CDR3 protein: ASSLDSGLGHEQF

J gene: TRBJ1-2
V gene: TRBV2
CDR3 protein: ASSGGFSGYT

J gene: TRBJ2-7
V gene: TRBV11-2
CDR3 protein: ASSHTFGASGRGEQY

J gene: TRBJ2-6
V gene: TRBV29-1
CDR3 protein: SVDQGAGANVLT

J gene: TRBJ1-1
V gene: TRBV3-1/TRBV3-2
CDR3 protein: ASSQAGLNTEAF

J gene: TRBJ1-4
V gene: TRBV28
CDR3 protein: ASSTPTYGGAGGNEKLF

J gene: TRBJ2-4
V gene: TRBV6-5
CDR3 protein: ASRLRGISGNIQY

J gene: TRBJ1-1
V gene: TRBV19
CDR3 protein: ASKTPTGLHGTEAF

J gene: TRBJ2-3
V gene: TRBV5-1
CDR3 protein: ASSGGALAGGPEDTQY

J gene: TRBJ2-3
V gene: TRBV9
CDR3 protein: ASRRHESGGADTQY

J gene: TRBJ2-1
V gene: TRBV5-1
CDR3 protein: ASSLWQGVTNEQF

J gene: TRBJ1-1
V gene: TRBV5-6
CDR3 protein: ASSPDIYTEAF

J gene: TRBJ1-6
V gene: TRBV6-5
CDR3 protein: ASSYSTIQDSPLH

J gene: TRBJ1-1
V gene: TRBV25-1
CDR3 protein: ASSPGPRGTEAF

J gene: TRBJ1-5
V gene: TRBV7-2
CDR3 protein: ASSLRQGGNQPQH

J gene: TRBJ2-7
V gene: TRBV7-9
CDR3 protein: ASSLGATGPYEQY

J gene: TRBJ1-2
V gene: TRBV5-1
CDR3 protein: ASSLVGGTYGGYT

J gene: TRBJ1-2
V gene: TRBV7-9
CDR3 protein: ASSLARQDYGYT

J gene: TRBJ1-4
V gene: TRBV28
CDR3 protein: ASSFGTANEKLF

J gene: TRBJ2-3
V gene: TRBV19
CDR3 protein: ASSWETGVLADTQY

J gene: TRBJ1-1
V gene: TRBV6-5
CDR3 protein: ASSRSNTEAF

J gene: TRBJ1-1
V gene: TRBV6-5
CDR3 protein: ASSYEGTGGAF

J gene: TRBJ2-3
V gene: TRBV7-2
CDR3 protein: ASSLQTGASTQY

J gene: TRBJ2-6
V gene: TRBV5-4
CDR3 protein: ASSLARFSGANVLT